This record concerns one T cell receptor (beta chain) sequence. What it binds is unknown. The record originates from a study of beta chain features in type 1 diabetes. Across the study: Age, gender, cell numbers and subset yield matched between patients and controls.

Points from the study as a whole: PCR might favor shorter templates, equally in patients and controls.

Reverse transcription of all isolated RNA meant that expressed TCRB transcripts were sequenced. Clones were sequenced by immunoSEQ multiplex PCR, and TCRdb holds only the in-frame ones, with some missing. The repertoire holds 350,000 or so clones, with roughly a fifth as singletons. By way of CD45RO/CCR7/CD25/CD127/CD95/CD27, the CD4+ regulatory, stem cell-like memory, central memory and naive cells were sorted. Each of the sorted populations had a purity greater than 98%. The CDR3 loop spans 13 amino acids. Deletions cut 6 bases from V and 6 bases from J, with 12 bases between. CDR1 ENHRY and CDR2 SYGVKD come from the germline V gene.

Sequencing was done on a sample of naive CD4+ T cells from blood. This sequence joins TRBV10-3 and TRBJ2-1; D is unresolved. This sequence was found in a woman under 30 in good health. The DNA for the CDR3 is TGTGCCATCAGCCCTGGCCCCACCAATGAGCAGTTCTTC. It yields the protein CAISPGPTNEQFF.